The subject of this entry is one TCR beta chain. A few counts support this clonotype. Its antigen is currently not known. Base qualities are not at hand, and no much larger clone is one base apart. The library was generated by PCR. The sample was run on an Illumina HiSeq 2500. To normalize quantification of the TCRbeta repertoire, the TCR libraries were built with molecular barcoding that relied on unique molecular identifiers. TCRdb applied fastp at Q25 and MiXCR to the public reads, then kept only in-frame beta chains. CDR3 protein sequences are deduplicated, and each keeps its most common genes and DNA. In all, the sample holds under 450,000 distinct CDR3 sequences, and 16% of those were seen once. The top ten constitute just under 30% of the sample. Interpreted using the paper, the treatment or condition label stands for: allogeneic hematopoietic cell transplantation with graft depleted of TCRalphabeta T cells and CD19 B cells. Transplant recipients were children who received TCRalphabeta/CD19-depleted allogeneic hematopoietic cell grafts.

This specimen comes from a study of T-cell reconstitution after alpha-beta-depleted transplantation in children (dated by TCRdb to about 2016). Notes on the research overall: T-cell immune reconstitution after TCRalphabeta/CD19-depleted allogeneic hematopoietic cell transplantation in children was quantitatively tracked in the study by means of TCR repertoire profiling. The investigation overall reported the following: In some patients, high TCRbeta diversity at day 60 was attributed to recipient T cells and intrathymic progenitors that had survived conditioning. Over subsequent months, a decline in hyperexpanded clone frequencies was noted, and after one year, T-cell counts and TCRbeta diversity were mostly ascribed to newly produced T cells. Apparently early alphabetaT-cell count recovery about two months after transplant reportedly relied on only several hundred rapidly expanded clones derived from non-depleted graft cells.

This TCR was sampled from a boy younger than two who had a stem cell transplant for Wiskott-Aldrich syndrome, so the T cells may come from the graft donor. The sample consisted of PBMCs, mostly from graft donor cells, taken 360 days after TCRalphabeta/CD19-depleted stem cell transplant.

The nucleotide sequence is given as TGCAGTGCTAGTCGGCGGGGCTCCTACAATGAGCAGTTCTTC. It codes for CSASRRGSYNEQFF. Rearrangement joined TRBV20-1 to TRBJ2-1, and TRBD2 may be the D gene, going by 6 matching bases. Trimming takes 3 bases from V and 0 bases from J, and the germline ends sit 9 bases apart. Looking up the germline V gene (reference sequence) yields CDR1 DFQATT and CDR2 SNEGSKA. Including cysteine and phenylalanine, the CDR3 has 14 amino acids. Of all the DNA, just the CDR3 is kept, 42 bases in frame from base 1.